This TCR beta chain was captured by sequencing in a study of T cell changes during pregnancy in multiple sclerosis. The repertoire was sequenced with immunoSEQ multiplex PCR; TCRdb's copy has only in-frame clones and lacks some. The sample shows fewer than 70,000 clones, approximately 91% of them seen only once. The germline gives CDR1 SGHDT, CDR2 YYEEEE. The CDR3 length is 13 residues. V was shortened by 5 bases and J by 4 bases, with 12 bases between the two germline ends. The chain has TRBV5-6 and TRBJ1-2; maybe TRBD1 (5 bases). This specimen consisted of peripheral blood, obtained in the third trimester of pregnancy. The receptor was derived from a female donor with multiple sclerosis, enrolled in a pregnancy study. The CDR3 protein is CASSPTGTYGYTF. The CDR3, as DNA: TGTGCCAGCAGTCCCACAGGTACCTATGGCTACACCTTC.